This TCR beta chain originates from a study of blood T cells in healthy people across ages. Whole-study results and caveats: It was held that diversity estimates obtained from one million T cells represented underestimates. Reliance upon unsorted PBMCs precluded definitive naive versus antigen-experienced comparison.

This clonotype was counted a few times. Its antigen remains unknown. The V and J ends lost 1 base and 5 bases, in that order; junction bases with no gene match: 3. CDR3 length equals 15 residues. CDR1 and CDR2 from the germline V gene are SGHVS and FQNEAQ. Alongside a J-beta primer mix, a sample-barcoded 5' primer served in a second PCR lasting 7 to 11 cycles. Researchers report that each sample yielded at least 2.5 million CDR3-containing paired-end reads. MiXCR, run by TCRdb on the 5' RACE reads, gives a single entry per CDR3 protein. The sample has over 1.5 million distinct CDR3 sequences; about 50% are singletons.

The chain couples TRBV7-8 to TRBJ2-1; 9 bases fit TRBD1. What was sequenced was blood. The TCR was taken from a woman between 40 and 50 years old in good health. CDR3 DNA sequence: TGTGCCAGCAGCTTAGGGACAGGGGTCAACAATGAGCAGTTCTTC. It codes for CASSLGTGVNNEQFF.